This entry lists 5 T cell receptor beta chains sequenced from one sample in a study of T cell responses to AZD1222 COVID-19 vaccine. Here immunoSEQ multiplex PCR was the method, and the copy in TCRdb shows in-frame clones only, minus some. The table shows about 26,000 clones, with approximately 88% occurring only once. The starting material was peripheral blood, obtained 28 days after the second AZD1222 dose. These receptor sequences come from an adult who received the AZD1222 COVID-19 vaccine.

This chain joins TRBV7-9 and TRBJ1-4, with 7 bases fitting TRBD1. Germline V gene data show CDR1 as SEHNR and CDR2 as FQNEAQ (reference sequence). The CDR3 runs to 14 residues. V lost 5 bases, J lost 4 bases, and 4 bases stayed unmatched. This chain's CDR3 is CASSRTGINEKLFF. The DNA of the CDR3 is TGTGCCAGCAGCCGGACAGGTATTAATGAAAAACTGTTTTTT. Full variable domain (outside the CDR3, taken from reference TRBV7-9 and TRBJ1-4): DTGVSQNPRHKITKRGQNVTFRCDPISEHNRLYWYRQTLGQGPEFLTYFQNEAQLEKSRLLSDRFSAERPKGSFSTLEIQRTEQGDSAMYLCASSRTGINEKLFFGSGTQLSVL.

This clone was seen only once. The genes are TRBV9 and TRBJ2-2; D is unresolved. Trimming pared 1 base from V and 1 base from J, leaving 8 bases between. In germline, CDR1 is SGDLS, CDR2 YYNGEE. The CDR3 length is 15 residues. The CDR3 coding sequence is TGTGCCAGCAGCGTACTCAGTTTGAACACCGGGGAGCTGTTTTTT. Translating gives CASSVLSLNTGELFF.

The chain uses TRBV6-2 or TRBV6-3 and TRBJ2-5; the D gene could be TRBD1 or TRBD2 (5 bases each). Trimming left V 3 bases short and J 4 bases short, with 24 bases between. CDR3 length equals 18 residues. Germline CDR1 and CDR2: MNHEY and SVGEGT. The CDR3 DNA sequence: TGTGCCAGCAGTTATAATCCCCCCCGGGACCAAATTAGAGAGACCCAGTACTTC. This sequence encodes CASSYNPPRDQIRETQYF.

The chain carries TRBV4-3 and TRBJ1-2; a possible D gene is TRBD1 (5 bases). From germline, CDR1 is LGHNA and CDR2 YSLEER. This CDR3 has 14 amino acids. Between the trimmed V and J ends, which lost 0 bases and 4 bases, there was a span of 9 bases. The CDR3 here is CASSQEQGSYGYTF. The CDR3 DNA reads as TGCGCCAGCAGCCAAGAGCAGGGCTCCTATGGCTACACCTTC.

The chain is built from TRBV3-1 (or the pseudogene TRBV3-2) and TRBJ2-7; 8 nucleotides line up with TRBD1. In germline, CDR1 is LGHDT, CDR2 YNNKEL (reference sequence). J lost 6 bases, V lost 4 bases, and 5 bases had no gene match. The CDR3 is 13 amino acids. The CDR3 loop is CASSLGQGSEQYF. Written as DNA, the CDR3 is TGTGCCAGCAGCCTAGGACAGGGTAGCGAGCAGTACTTC.